This TCR beta chain was found in a study of T-cell memory formation after mild COVID-19. Study details: TCR clusters mostly belonged to single donors.

The V gene end was trimmed by 5 bases and the J gene end by 2 bases; junction bases not matched to a gene: 5. The CDR3 spans 15 residues. Germline CDR1 MGHRA, CDR2 YSYEKL. 5'RACE primed from the constant segment yielded TCR alpha and TCR beta cDNA libraries bearing sample barcodes and UMIs. TCRdb reprocessed the 5' RACE reads via MiXCR and lists one record per CDR3 protein. This repertoire shows 110,000 or so distinct CDR3 sequences, about 20% found once; its top ten account for under 50%. The specimen sequenced was PBMCs or a T cell subset sorted from them (not recorded which). The rearrangement uses TRBV4-1 and TRBJ2-7; 11 positions match TRBD2. The receptor was isolated from a man in his late teens or twenties who had mild COVID-19 (a few samples of this study predate the infection). Cell type and time point are not known. In DNA, the CDR3 is TGCGCCAGCAGCGAAAGACTAGCGGGGACCTACGAGCAGTACTTC. Residues: CASSERLAGTYEQYF.